The 23 T cell receptor beta chains listed next were all sequenced from one sample in a study of control samples from healthy donors and cancer patients. The repertoire was sequenced with immunoSEQ multiplex PCR; TCRdb's copy has only in-frame clones and lacks some. The sample has roughly 120,000 clones, around 89% seen once. Input material: blood. These receptors all stem from a man in his fifties or sixties in good health.

This clone was found once. This chain links TRBV10-3 with TRBJ2-1, with TRBD1 matching 7 bases. The germline V gene encodes CDR1 ENHRY and CDR2 SYGVKD. V lost 6 bases to trimming and J lost 3 bases; unmatched junction nucleotides: 2. This CDR3 has 13 residues. DNA for the CDR3: TGTGCCATCAGGGGGACAGACTACAATGAGCAGTTCTTC. It is translated as CAIRGTDYNEQFF.

The chain recombines TRBV29-1 with TRBJ1-3; D is ambiguous. The germline V gene has CDR1 SQVTM and CDR2 ANQGSEA. V was clipped by 3 bases and J by 0 bases, with 6 bases between them. The CDR3 sequence is 13 residues long. The DNA for the CDR3 is TGCAGCGTTGAGCGGGGCTCTGGAAACACCATATATTTT. It encodes CSVERGSGNTIYF.

The gene calls are TRBV11-1 and TRBJ2-5; D unclear. Germline V gene lookup returns CDR1 SGHAT and CDR2 FQDESV (reference sequence). V was clipped by 11 bases and J by 4 bases, with 17 bases between them. CDR3 size: 13 residues. In DNA form, the CDR3 reads TGTGCCTCCGAATGGGTTTCGGGAGAGACCCAGTACTTC. This gives the protein CASEWVSGETQYF.

The rearrangement joins TRBV3-1 (or the pseudogene TRBV3-2) to TRBJ2-2; D is perhaps TRBD1 or TRBD2 (5 bases each). In germline, CDR1 is LGHDT, CDR2 YNNKEL (reference sequence). CDR3 length: 13 amino acids. Trimming took 4 bases from V and 7 from J, leaving 10 bases between them. CDR3 sequence (DNA): TGTGCCAGCAGCCTCCAGAGGGGCGGGGAGCTGTTTTTT. Encoded protein: CASSLQRGGELFF.

The rearrangement joins TRBV11-2 to TRBJ2-2; D is possibly TRBD1 or TRBD2 (6 bases each). The CDR3 is made up of 15 amino acids. The V and J ends lost 4 bases and 5 bases respectively, with 14 bases between them. Germline V gene data show CDR1 as SGHAT and CDR2 as FQNNGV. The CDR3 protein is CASSSGTRGTGELFF. CDR3 nucleotide sequence: TGTGCCAGCAGCTCTGGGACACGGGGGACCGGGGAGCTGTTTTTT.

V and J are TRBV5-5 and TRBJ2-2; unclear D gene. V was pared by 0 bases and J by 0 bases, with 9 bases between. In germline, CDR1 is SGHKS, CDR2 YYEKEE (reference sequence). The length of the CDR3 is 16 residues. The CDR3 loop is CASSLGNIANTGELFF. The CDR3 DNA reads TGTGCCAGCAGCTTGGGAAATATCGCGAACACCGGGGAGCTGTTTTTT.

The V call is TRBV7-9, the J call TRBJ2-3; the D gene is possibly TRBD1 (5 bases). With 5 bases removed from V and 3 bases from J, the gap between germline ends came to 15 bases. Per the germline V gene, CDR1 is SEHNR and CDR2 is FQNEAQ (reference sequence). The CDR3 has 15 residues. CDR3 loop: CASSRIREETDTQYF. CDR3 bases: TGTGCCAGCAGCCGAATCAGGGAAGAGACAGATACGCAGTATTTT. Full variable domain (missing parts from reference TRBV7-9 and TRBJ2-3): DTGVSQNPRHKITKRGQNVTFRCDPISEHNRLYWYRQTLGQGPEFLTYFQNEAQLEKSRLLSDRFSAERPKGSFSTLEIQRTEQGDSAMYLCASSRIREETDTQYFGPGTRLTVL.

The V call is TRBV18, the J call TRBJ1-1; perhaps TRBD1 as D (6 bases). V gave up 3 bases and J gave up 4 bases, with 12 bases separating them. From germline, CDR1 is KGHSH and CDR2 LQKENI. The CDR3 extends over 14 amino acids. For the CDR3, the DNA is TGTGCCAGCTCACCTCGGGGGCTGGGCACTGAAGCTTTCTTT. Its translation: CASSPRGLGTEAFF.

The chain recombines TRBV4-1 with TRBJ2-7; perhaps TRBD2 as D (6 bases). V lost 5 bases and J lost 1, with 9 bases in between. Germline V gives CDR1 MGHRA, CDR2 YSYEKL. The CDR3 spans 13 residues. CDR3 DNA: TGCGCCAGCAGCATCGGGACTTCCTACGAGCAGTACTTC. Translated, it gives CASSIGTSYEQYF.

The chain links TRBV6-2 or TRBV6-3 to TRBJ1-2, with TRBD1 matching over 9 bases. There are 15 residues in the CDR3. V lost 2 bases to trimming and J lost 7 bases; unmatched junction nucleotides: 8. Germline CDR1 MNHEY, CDR2 SVGEGT. The CDR3 DNA reads as TGTGCCAGCAGTTACCAATCCGGGACAGGGATTGGCTACACCTTC. Translating it yields CASSYQSGTGIGYTF.

The chain recombines TRBV6-6 with TRBJ2-1; 7 nucleotides align to TRBD2. The germline gives CDR1 MNHNY, CDR2 SVGAGI (reference sequence). The trim removed 5 bases at V and 2 bases at J, leaving 12 bases unmatched. The CDR3 is 17 amino acids. The DNA of the CDR3 is TGTGCCAGCAGTCTACGTCCGCGGGGGAATCCCTACAATGAGCAGTTCTTC. Protein product: CASSLRPRGNPYNEQFF.

This clone has only a few counts. CDR3 in DNA: TGTGCCATCAGTGAGTCAACGGGGAGATCTGGGGCCAACGTCCTGACTTTC. It specifies CAISESTGRSGANVLTF. V is TRBV10-3 and J is TRBJ2-6; tentatively, D is TRBD2 (5 bases). Germline lookup yields CDR1 ENHRY and CDR2 SYGVKD. CDR3 length: 17 residues. With 0 bases removed from V and 1 base from J, the gap between germline ends came to 10 bases.

The V call is TRBV6-5, the J call TRBJ1-5; possibly TRBD1 for D (6 bases). Looked up from germline, CDR1 is MNHEY and CDR2 is SVGAGI. This CDR3 has 15 residues. The V end was cut by 4 bases, the J end by 0 bases, with 10 bases between. The CDR3 sequence: CASSLTGLSNQPQHF. In DNA, the CDR3 is TGTGCCAGCAGTTTAACAGGGCTTAGCAATCAGCCCCAGCATTTT.

The chain has TRBV6-1 and TRBJ2-2; D is ambiguous. This CDR3 is built from 15 residues. Trimming cost V 0 bases and J 7 bases, with 12 bases left between them. CDR1 is MNHNS, CDR2 SASEGT, per germline. DNA of the CDR3: TGTGCCAGCAGTGAAGCGTCCCACTCTTTCGGGGAGCTGTTTTTT. Its protein is CASSEASHSFGELFF.

The rearrangement links TRBV24-1 to TRBJ1-2; no definite D call. V lost 5 bases and J 2 bases, leaving 8 bases between the germline ends. Germline-derived CDR1 and CDR2 are KGHDR and SFDVKD. This CDR3 is built from 13 residues. The CDR3 spells CATSVGLNYGYTF. DNA for the CDR3: TGTGCCACCAGTGTCGGGCTAAACTATGGCTACACCTTC.

This chain uses TRBV4-3 with TRBJ2-7, with 10 bases identical to TRBD2. J was trimmed by 0 bases and V by 3 bases; bases with no gene match: 5. This CDR3 has 16 residues. CDR1 LGHNA and CDR2 YSLEER come from the germline V gene. The CDR3 sequence: CASSQDSGGSSYEQYF. The CDR3 region has the DNA TGCGCCAGCAGCCAGGATAGCGGGGGGAGCTCCTACGAGCAGTACTTC.

The rearrangement uses TRBV9 and TRBJ1-3; D is undetermined. Germline V gives CDR1 SGDLS, CDR2 YYNGEE. Between the trimmed V and J ends, which lost 2 bases and 0 bases, there was a span of 6 bases. The CDR3 length is 14 residues. CDR3 sequence reads: CASSVLDSGNTIYF. The CDR3 bases are TGTGCCAGCAGCGTCCTCGACTCTGGAAACACCATATATTTT.

The gene calls are TRBV19 and TRBJ1-2, with D unclear. V was trimmed by 6 bases and J by 3 bases, leaving 5 bases between them. The CDR3 runs 11 residues. In germline, CDR1 is LNHDA, CDR2 SQIVND (reference sequence). The CDR3 sequence is CASRADYGYTF. The DNA of the CDR3 is TGTGCCAGTAGGGCAGACTATGGCTACACCTTC.

This clone has just a few counts. V gene TRBV7-2 combines with J gene TRBJ2-7, with D uncertain. CDR1 and CDR2 from the germline V gene are SGHTA and FQGNSA. The CDR3 extends over 12 amino acids. The V and J ends lost 7 bases and 0 bases respectively, with 7 bases between them. CDR3 sequence: CASNWNSYEQYF. As DNA, the CDR3 is TGTGCCAGCAATTGGAACTCCTACGAGCAGTACTTC.

This CDR3 reads CASSVGPAETQYF. CDR3 nucleotide sequence: TGTGCCAGCAGCGTTGGACCTGCGGAGACCCAGTACTTC. The chain combines TRBV9 with TRBJ2-5; D not certain. The V gene's germline CDR1 is SGDLS and CDR2 YYNGEE. V was pared by 2 bases and J by 5 bases, with 10 bases between. This CDR3 is built from 13 residues.

The V and J genes are TRBV15 and TRBJ1-3, with D hard to call. The ends were cut back, 2 bases at V and 5 bases at J, with 22 bases in the middle. This CDR3 has 18 amino acids. Looked up from germline, CDR1 is LNHNV and CDR2 is YYDKDF (reference sequence). CDR3 DNA sequence: TGTGCCACCAGCAGACCGGACGAGCCTTCAGGAGACCGAAACACCATATATTTT. Translation gives CATSRPDEPSGDRNTIYF.

V usage is TRBV24-1 and J usage is TRBJ2-7; unclear D gene. Germline CDR1 KGHDR, CDR2 SFDVKD. CDR3 size: 16 residues. Trimming removed 5 bases from V and 0 bases from J, with 16 bases in between. Here the CDR3 DNA reads TGTGCCACCAGTGTCCCTCGCGCGGCTAGCTCCTACGAGCAGTACTTC. Residues: CATSVPRAASSYEQYF.

The sample holds a few counts of this clone. As DNA, the CDR3 is TGTGCCAGCAGCGTGGGACAGGGTAGCAATCAGCCCCAGCATTTT. It specifies CASSVGQGSNQPQHF. The gene calls are TRBV2 and TRBJ1-5; TRBD1 agrees at 9 bases. With 6 bases clipped from V and 0 bases from J, the junction kept 3 bases outside the gene matches. Germline V gene sequence: CDR1 SNHLY, CDR2 FYNNEI. The CDR3 contains 15 residues.